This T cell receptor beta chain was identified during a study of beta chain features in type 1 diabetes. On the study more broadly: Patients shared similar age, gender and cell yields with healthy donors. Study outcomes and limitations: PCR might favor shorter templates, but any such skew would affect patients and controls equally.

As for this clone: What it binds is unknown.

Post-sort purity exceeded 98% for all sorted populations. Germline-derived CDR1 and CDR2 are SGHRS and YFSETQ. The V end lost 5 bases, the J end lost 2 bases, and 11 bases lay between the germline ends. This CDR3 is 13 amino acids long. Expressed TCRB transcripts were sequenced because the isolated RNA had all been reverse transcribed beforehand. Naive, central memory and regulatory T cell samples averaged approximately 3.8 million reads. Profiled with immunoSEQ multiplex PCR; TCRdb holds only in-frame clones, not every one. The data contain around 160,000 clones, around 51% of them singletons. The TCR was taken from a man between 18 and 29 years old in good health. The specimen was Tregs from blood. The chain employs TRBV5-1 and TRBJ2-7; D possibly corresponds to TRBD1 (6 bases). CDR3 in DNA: TGCGCCAGCAGAGGGGACACCCCCTACGAGCAGTACTTC. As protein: CASRGDTPYEQYF.